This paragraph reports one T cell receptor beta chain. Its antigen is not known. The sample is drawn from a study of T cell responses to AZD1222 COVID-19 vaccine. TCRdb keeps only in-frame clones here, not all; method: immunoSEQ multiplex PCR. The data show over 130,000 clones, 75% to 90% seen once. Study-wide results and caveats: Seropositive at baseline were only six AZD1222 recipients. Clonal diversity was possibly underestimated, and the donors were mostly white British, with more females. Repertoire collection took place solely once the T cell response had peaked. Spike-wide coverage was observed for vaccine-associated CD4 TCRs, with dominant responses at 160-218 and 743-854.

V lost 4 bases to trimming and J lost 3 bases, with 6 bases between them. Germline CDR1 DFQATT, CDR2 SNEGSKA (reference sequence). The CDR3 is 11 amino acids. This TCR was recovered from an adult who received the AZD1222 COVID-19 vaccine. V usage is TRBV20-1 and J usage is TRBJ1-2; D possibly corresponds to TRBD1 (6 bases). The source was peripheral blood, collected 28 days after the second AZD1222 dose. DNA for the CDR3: TGCAGTGCTACAGGGGACTATGGCTACACCTTC. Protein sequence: CSATGDYGYTF.